This passage covers 21 T cell receptor beta chains from one sample sequenced in a study of blood T cell repertoires in COVID-19. Assay used: immunoSEQ multiplex PCR; TCRdb lists only in-frame clones, some missing. The sample contains around 71,000 clones, 83% of which appear only once. The specimen sequenced was peripheral blood. The receptors here all came from a man younger than 45 with COVID-19, enrolled during active disease.

V usage is TRBV28 and J usage is TRBJ2-5; 8 positions match TRBD2. Trimming cost V 4 bases and J 5 bases; bases outside gene matches: 9. The CDR3 covers 15 residues. Germline V CDR1 and CDR2: MDHEN, SYDVKM. Here the CDR3 reads CASSSGGRARETQYF. The DNA for the CDR3 is TGTGCCAGCAGTTCGGGAGGGAGGGCCAGGGAGACCCAGTACTTC. Full variable domain (remainder filled in from reference TRBV28 and TRBJ2-5): DVKVTQSSRYLVKRTGEKVFLECVQDMDHENMFWYRQDPGLGLRLIYFSYDVKMKEKGDIPEGYSVSREKKERFSLILESASTNQTSMYLCASSSGGRARETQYFGPGTRLLVL.

The rearrangement links TRBV14 to TRBJ2-1; 10 bases fit TRBD2. The CDR3 contains 19 residues. The V segment lost 1 base and the J segment 2 bases; nucleotides outside the gene matches: 11. From germline, CDR1 is SGHDN and CDR2 FVKESK. CDR3 loop: CASSQATVISGRAYNEQFF. CDR3 DNA sequence: TGTGCCAGCAGCCAAGCGACAGTCATCAGCGGGAGGGCCTACAATGAGCAGTTCTTC.

The chain combines TRBV5-1 with TRBJ1-6; TRBD1 is a possible D gene (6 bases). The CDR3 consists of 12 residues. Germline values: CDR1 SGHRS, CDR2 YFSETQ. V lost 0 bases to trimming and J lost 15 bases, with 10 bases between them. This CDR3 is CASSLDREGLHF. The CDR3 nucleotides read TGCGCCAGCAGCTTGGACAGGGAGGGCCTCCACTTT.

The gene calls are TRBV10-1 and TRBJ2-3, with 7 bases fitting TRBD2. Germline CDR1 WNHNN, CDR2 SYGVQD (reference sequence). V shed 2 bases, J shed 4 bases, and the junction held 0 bases outside the gene matches. The CDR3 length is 13 residues. In nucleotides, the CDR3 is TGCGCCAGCAGTGAGGGACTAGCAGATACGCAGTATTTT. Encoded protein: CASSEGLADTQYF.

This clone was counted between two and nine times. The gene calls are TRBV6-4 and TRBJ2-7; 9 bases line up with TRBD2. Per germline, CDR1 MRHNA and CDR2 SNTAGT. This CDR3 region has 16 residues. The junction had 8 bases not matched to a gene; V was cut back by 0 bases and J by 5 bases. The CDR3 region has the DNA TGTGCCAGCAGTGACTCTCCCGGGAGCGGGAGGCACGAGCAGTACTTC. This translates into CASSDSPGSGRHEQYF.

V gene TRBV28 combines with J gene TRBJ1-6; weak D call: TRBD1 (5 bases). CDR1 and CDR2 from the germline V gene are MDHEN and SYDVKM. Deletions cut 6 bases from V and 3 bases from J, with 12 bases between. This CDR3 contains 15 residues. The CDR3 region is CASRLQGFYNSPLHF. In nucleotides, the CDR3 is TGTGCCAGCAGACTCCAGGGATTCTATAATTCACCCCTCCACTTT.

This chain uses TRBV11-3 with TRBJ1-2; possibly TRBD1 for D (6 bases). Trimming cost V 3 bases and J 2 bases, with 13 bases left between them. Germline V gives CDR1 SGHNT, CDR2 YENEEA. The CDR3 sequence is 15 residues long. The CDR3 DNA reads as TGTGCCAGCAGCTTTCCCTCCGACAGGAACTATGGCTACACCTTC. Amino acids: CASSFPSDRNYGYTF.

This clone was seen once. The genes are TRBV27 and TRBJ2-7, with 9 bases lining up with TRBD1. The CDR3 is 14 residues long. Germline V gene sequence: CDR1 MNHEY, CDR2 SMNVEV (reference sequence). V lost 5 bases, J lost 3 bases, and 5 bases stayed unmatched. The CDR3 nucleotides read TGTGCCAGCAGTGCCGGGACAGGGATCTACGAGCAGTACTTC. Translation: CASSAGTGIYEQYF.

This clone has only a few counts. V is TRBV19 and J is TRBJ1-5, with 7 bases aligning to TRBD1. With 1 base clipped from V and 3 bases from J, the junction kept 3 bases outside the gene matches. The CDR3 totals 15 residues. Germline CDR1 LNHDA, CDR2 SQIVND (reference sequence). The CDR3 loop reads CASSIGQGTNQPQHF. As DNA, the CDR3 is TGTGCCAGTAGTATAGGACAGGGTACCAATCAGCCCCAGCATTTT. Filled out from reference TRBV19 and TRBJ1-5, the complete variable domain reads DGGITQSPKYLFRKEGQNVTLSCEQNLNHDAMYWYRQDPGQGLRLIYYSQIVNDFQKGDIAEGYSVSREKKESFPLTVTSAQKNPTAFYLCASSIGQGTNQPQHFGDGTRLSIL.

The rearrangement uses TRBV5-1 and TRBJ2-2; 9 nucleotides line up with TRBD1. Germline loops: CDR1 SGHRS, CDR2 YFSETQ. The CDR3 covers 14 residues. Unmatched junction bases numbered 2, after V lost 5 bases and J lost 3 bases. CDR3 bases: TGCGCCAGCAGTCGGACAGGGGACACCGGGGAGCTGTTTTTT. Translating gives CASSRTGDTGELFF.

This clone was counted between two and nine times. The chain couples TRBV10-3 to TRBJ1-1; 7 nucleotides align to TRBD1. The length of the CDR3 is 14 residues. Germline CDR1 ENHRY, CDR2 SYGVKD. Losses at the gene ends were 6 bases for V and 1 base for J; bases not matched to a gene: 5. The CDR3 is CAISLGQQNTEAFF. DNA of the CDR3: TGTGCCATCAGCTTGGGACAGCAGAACACTGAAGCTTTCTTT.

The rearrangement uses TRBV19 and TRBJ1-2; TRBD1 matches 9 bases. CDR1 and CDR2 from the germline V gene are LNHDA and SQIVND (reference sequence). The CDR3 spans 14 residues. V shed 4 bases and J 4 bases; nucleotides not matched to a gene: 4. This CDR3 reads CASSTETGGYGYTF. CDR3 coding DNA: TGTGCCAGTAGTACAGAGACAGGGGGCTATGGCTACACCTTC.

The chain recombines TRBV7-9 with TRBJ2-2, with 8 nucleotides matching TRBD1. Germline values: CDR1 SEHNR, CDR2 FQNEAQ (reference sequence). This CDR3 is 17 amino acids long. With V trimmed by 1 base and J by 4 bases, 8 bases remained unmatched. DNA for the CDR3: TGTGCCAGCAGCTTAGAAGGCCAGGGGGCGCGCACCGGGGAGCTGTTTTTT. Translation gives CASSLEGQGARTGELFF.

The chain links TRBV28 to TRBJ2-7; a weak D match, TRBD1 (5 bases). The CDR3 is made up of 18 amino acids. Trimming took 3 bases from V and 2 from J, leaving 23 bases between them. Germline CDR1 and CDR2: MDHEN and SYDVKM. The CDR3 DNA follows: TGTGCCAGCAGTTTTAAGGTCTGGGGCCTGACATCTCCCTACGAGCAGTACTTC. The encoded protein is CASSFKVWGLTSPYEQYF. The full variable domain, with the rest looked up from reference TRBV28 and TRBJ2-7, is DVKVTQSSRYLVKRTGEKVFLECVQDMDHENMFWYRQDPGLGLRLIYFSYDVKMKEKGDIPEGYSVSREKKERFSLILESASTNQTSMYLCASSFKVWGLTSPYEQYFGPGTRLTVT.

This chain links TRBV28 with TRBJ2-2; 7 bases match TRBD1. The V segment lost 6 bases and the J segment 5 bases; nucleotides outside the gene matches: 9. The germline V gene encodes CDR1 MDHEN and CDR2 SYDVKM. The CDR3 is 15 residues long. CDR3 sequence reads: CASSLYRGGTGELFF. CDR3 DNA: TGTGCCAGCAGCCTATACAGGGGCGGAACCGGGGAGCTGTTTTTT.

The chain is built from TRBV19 and TRBJ1-5; 8 nucleotides align to TRBD1. V shed 4 bases and J 0 bases; nucleotides not matched to a gene: 8. Germline loops: CDR1 LNHDA, CDR2 SQIVND (reference sequence). This CDR3 contains 17 residues. The CDR3 DNA reads as TGTGCCAGTAGTAACAATCAGGGGGCCTATAGCAATCAGCCCCAGCATTTT. Its translation is CASSNNQGAYSNQPQHF. The whole variable domain, remainder taken from reference TRBV19 and TRBJ1-5, is DGGITQSPKYLFRKEGQNVTLSCEQNLNHDAMYWYRQDPGQGLRLIYYSQIVNDFQKGDIAEGYSVSREKKESFPLTVTSAQKNPTAFYLCASSNNQGAYSNQPQHFGDGTRLSIL.

This rearrangement joins TRBV19 to TRBJ1-5; D possibly corresponds to TRBD1 (5 bases). The V gene's germline CDR1 is LNHDA and CDR2 SQIVND (reference sequence). V gave up 6 bases and J gave up 2 bases, with 11 bases separating them. The CDR3 length is 14 residues. DNA for the CDR3: TGTGCCAGTAGGGCGGGGGGTCGCAATCAGCCCCAGCATTTT. It encodes CASRAGGRNQPQHF.

The chain joins TRBV3-1 (or the pseudogene TRBV3-2) to TRBJ2-5; TRBD2 matches at 8 bases. Trimming removed 0 bases from V and 9 bases from J; junction bases left unmatched: 6. The CDR3 is 14 amino acids. CDR1 and CDR2 from the germline V gene are LGHDT and YNNKEL (reference sequence). Here the CDR3 DNA reads TGTGCCAGCAGCCAAGACGCGGGAGGACCTGCCCAGTACTTC. Translating it yields CASSQDAGGPAQYF.

V is TRBV2 and J is TRBJ1-2, with D possibly TRBD1 on 6 matching bases. The V end lost 6 bases, the J end lost 4 bases, and 15 bases lay between the germline ends. From germline, CDR1 is SNHLY and CDR2 FYNNEI. This CDR3 is 14 amino acids long. CDR3 loop: CASRRQQGSYGYTF. As DNA, the CDR3 is TGTGCCAGCAGACGACAGCAGGGGTCCTATGGCTACACCTTC. The full variable domain, its missing parts supplied by reference TRBV2 and TRBJ1-2, is EPEVTQTPSHQVTQMGQEVILRCVPISNHLYFYWYRQILGQKVEFLVSFYNNEISEKSEIFDDQFSVERPDGSNFTLKIRSTKLEDSAMYFCASRRQQGSYGYTFGSGTRLTVV.

The V gene is TRBV6-4, the J gene TRBJ1-2; a possible D gene is TRBD1 (6 bases). The ends were cut back, 6 bases at V and 6 bases at J, with 20 bases in the middle. The CDR3 is 15 amino acids. CDR1 and CDR2 from the germline V gene are MRHNA and SNTAGT. The CDR3 DNA follows: TGTGCCAGCAGAGCCGGCGCAGGGGCCAGAAATGGCTACACCTTC. Translated, it gives CASRAGAGARNGYTF.

In this sample, this clone turned up a few times. This chain joins TRBV28 and TRBJ2-7, with D maybe TRBD2 (5 bases). V shed 2 bases and J shed 4 bases, with 6 bases lying between them. The CDR3 covers 12 residues. The germline CDR1 and CDR2 sequences are MDHEN and SYDVKM. In nucleotides, the CDR3 is TGTGCCAGCAGTTTACGAGGGTACGAGCAGTACTTC. Its translation: CASSLRGYEQYF. Together with reference TRBV28 and TRBJ2-7, the CDR3 gives the full variable domain: DVKVTQSSRYLVKRTGEKVFLECVQDMDHENMFWYRQDPGLGLRLIYFSYDVKMKEKGDIPEGYSVSREKKERFSLILESASTNQTSMYLCASSLRGYEQYFGPGTRLTVT.